This entry lists 3 T cell receptor beta chains sequenced from one sample in a study of tumor-infiltrating lymphocytes in oesophageal squamous cell carcinoma. TCRdb redid the calling of the PCR reads with MiXCR, one entry per CDR3 protein. The data show 15,000 to 20,000 distinct CDR3 sequences, 44% seen once. Sample: blood. The source of these receptors is a female donor with esophageal squamous cell carcinoma.

The rearrangement joins TRBV7-2 to TRBJ2-4, with D perhaps matching TRBD2 (7 bases). The J call may be faulty, since TRBJ2-7 better matches the DNA end. Germline CDR1 SGHTA, CDR2 FQGNSA. This CDR3 spans 15 amino acids. In nucleotides, the CDR3 is TGTGCCAGCAGCTTAGAGGGGGGGTTCTCCTACGAGCAGTACTTC. This translates into CASSLEGGFSYEQYF.

The CDR3: CASSSTGGFNYGYTF. The CDR3 DNA is TGTGCCAGCAGCTCCACGGGGGGGTTTAACTATGGCTACACCTTC. The rearrangement links TRBV11-2 to TRBJ1-2, with D possibly TRBD1 on 5 matching bases. The germline V and J ends were trimmed by 4 bases and 1 base, with 13 bases remaining between them. Germline CDR1 SGHAT, CDR2 FQNNGV. The CDR3 length is 15 residues.

The chain uses TRBV7-3 and TRBJ2-7; the D is unclear. The J call may not be correct, given that the DNA end is closer to TRBJ2-1. This CDR3 comprises 12 residues. The germline CDR1 and CDR2 sequences are SGHTA and FQGTGA. In DNA form, the CDR3 reads TGTGCCAGCAGCTTAGGTGTAGGAGAGCAGTTCTTC. This encodes CASSLGVGEQFF.